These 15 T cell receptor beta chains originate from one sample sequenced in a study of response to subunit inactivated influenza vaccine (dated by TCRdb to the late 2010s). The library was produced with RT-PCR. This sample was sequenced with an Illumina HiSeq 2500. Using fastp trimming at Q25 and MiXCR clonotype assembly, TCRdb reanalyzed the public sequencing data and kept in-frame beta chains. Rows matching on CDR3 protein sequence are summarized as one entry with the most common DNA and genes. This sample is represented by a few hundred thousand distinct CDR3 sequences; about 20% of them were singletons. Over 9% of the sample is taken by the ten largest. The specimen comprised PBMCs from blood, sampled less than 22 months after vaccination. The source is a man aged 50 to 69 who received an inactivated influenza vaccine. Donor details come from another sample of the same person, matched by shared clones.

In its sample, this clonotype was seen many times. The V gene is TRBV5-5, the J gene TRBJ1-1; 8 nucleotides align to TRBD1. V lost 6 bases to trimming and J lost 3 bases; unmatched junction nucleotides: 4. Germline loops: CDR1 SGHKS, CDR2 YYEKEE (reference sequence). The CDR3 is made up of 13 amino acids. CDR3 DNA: TGTGCCAGCACTCTGACAGGGGACACTGAAGCTTTCTTT. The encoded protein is CASTLTGDTEAFF.

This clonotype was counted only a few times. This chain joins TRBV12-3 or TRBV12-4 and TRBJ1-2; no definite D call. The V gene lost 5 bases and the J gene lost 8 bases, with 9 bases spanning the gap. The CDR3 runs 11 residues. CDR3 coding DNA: TGTGCCAGCAGTCCTTCCCTGGGCTACACCTTC. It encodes CASSPSLGYTF.

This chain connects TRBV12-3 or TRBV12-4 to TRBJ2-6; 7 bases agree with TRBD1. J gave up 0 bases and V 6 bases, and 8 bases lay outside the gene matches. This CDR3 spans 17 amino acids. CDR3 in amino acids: CASRNIGTDSGANVLTF. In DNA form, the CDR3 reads TGTGCCAGCAGGAATATCGGGACAGACTCTGGGGCCAACGTCCTGACTTTC.

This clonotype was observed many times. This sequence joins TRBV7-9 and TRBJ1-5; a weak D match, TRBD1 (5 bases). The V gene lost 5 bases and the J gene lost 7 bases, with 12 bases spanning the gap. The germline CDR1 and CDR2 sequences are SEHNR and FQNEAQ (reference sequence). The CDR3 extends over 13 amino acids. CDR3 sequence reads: CASSLGPWQPQHF. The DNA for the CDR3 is TGTGCCAGCAGCCTGGGACCATGGCAGCCCCAGCATTTT.

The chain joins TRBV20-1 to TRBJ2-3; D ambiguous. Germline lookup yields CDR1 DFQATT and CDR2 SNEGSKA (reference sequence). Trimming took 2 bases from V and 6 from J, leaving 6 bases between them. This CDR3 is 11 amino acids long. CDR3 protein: CSARIRDTQYF. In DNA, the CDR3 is TGCAGTGCTAGAATCCGGGATACGCAGTATTTT.

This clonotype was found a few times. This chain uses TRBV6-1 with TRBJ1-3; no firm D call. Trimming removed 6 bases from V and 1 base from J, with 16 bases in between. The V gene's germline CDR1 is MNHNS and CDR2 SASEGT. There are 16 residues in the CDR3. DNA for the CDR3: TGTGCCAGCAGAGGTCCCGCGGACCGGTCTGGAAACACCATATATTTT. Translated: CASRGPADRSGNTIYF.

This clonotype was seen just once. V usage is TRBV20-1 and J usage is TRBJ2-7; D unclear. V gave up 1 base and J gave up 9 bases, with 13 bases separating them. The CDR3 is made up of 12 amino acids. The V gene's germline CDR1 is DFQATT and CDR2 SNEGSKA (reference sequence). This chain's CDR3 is CSARVTESGQYF. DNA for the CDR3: TGCAGTGCTAGAGTCACGGAAAGTGGGCAGTACTTC.

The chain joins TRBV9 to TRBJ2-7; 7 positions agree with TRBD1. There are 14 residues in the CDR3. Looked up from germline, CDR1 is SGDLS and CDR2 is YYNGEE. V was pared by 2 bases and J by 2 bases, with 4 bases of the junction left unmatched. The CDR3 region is CASSVTGAPYEQYF. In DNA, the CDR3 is TGTGCCAGCAGCGTTACAGGGGCCCCCTACGAGCAGTACTTC.

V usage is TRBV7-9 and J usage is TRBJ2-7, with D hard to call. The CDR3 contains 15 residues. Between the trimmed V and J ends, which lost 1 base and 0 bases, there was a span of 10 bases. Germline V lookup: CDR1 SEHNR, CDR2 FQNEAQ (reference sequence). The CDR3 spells CASSLGSRTSYEQYF. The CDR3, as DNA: TGTGCCAGCAGCTTAGGCTCACGAACCTCCTACGAGCAGTACTTC.

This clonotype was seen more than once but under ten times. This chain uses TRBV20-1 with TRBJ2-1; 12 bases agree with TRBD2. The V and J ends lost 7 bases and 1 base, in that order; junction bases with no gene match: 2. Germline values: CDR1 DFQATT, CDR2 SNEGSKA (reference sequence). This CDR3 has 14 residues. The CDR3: CSVTSGGSYNEQFF. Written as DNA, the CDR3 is TGCAGTGTTACTAGCGGGGGGTCCTACAATGAGCAGTTCTTC.

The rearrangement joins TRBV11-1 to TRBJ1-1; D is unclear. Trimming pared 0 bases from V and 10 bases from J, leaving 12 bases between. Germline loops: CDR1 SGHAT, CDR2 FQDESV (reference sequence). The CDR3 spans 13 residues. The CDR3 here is CASSLAPSTRAFF. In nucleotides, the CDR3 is TGTGCCAGCAGCTTAGCGCCGAGTACGCGAGCTTTCTTT.

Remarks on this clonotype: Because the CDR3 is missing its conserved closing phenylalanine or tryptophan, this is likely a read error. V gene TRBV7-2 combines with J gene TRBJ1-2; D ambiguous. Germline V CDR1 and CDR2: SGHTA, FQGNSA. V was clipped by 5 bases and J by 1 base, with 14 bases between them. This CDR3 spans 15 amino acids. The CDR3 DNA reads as TGTGCCAGCAGCCTAGAGATAGGACGTAACTATGGCTACACCTTA. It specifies CASSLEIGRNYGYTL.

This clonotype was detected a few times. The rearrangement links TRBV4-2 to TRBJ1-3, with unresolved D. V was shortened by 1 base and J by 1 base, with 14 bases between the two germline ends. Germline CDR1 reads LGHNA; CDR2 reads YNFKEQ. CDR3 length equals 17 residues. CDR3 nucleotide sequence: TGTGCCAGCAGCCAAGTAAGCGGGTTCGGGTCTGGAAACACCATATATTTT. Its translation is CASSQVSGFGSGNTIYF.

The CDR3 sequence: CASSLSGRPGSPNEQYF. In DNA, the CDR3 is TGTGCCAGCAGTTTATCCGGCCGACCGGGGAGCCCCAACGAGCAGTACTTC. The J gene is TRBJ2-7, the V gene TRBV12-3 or TRBV12-4; possible D gene TRBD2, 5 bases. The CDR3 extends over 17 amino acids. Between the trimmed V and J ends, which lost 2 bases and 5 bases, there was a span of 22 bases.

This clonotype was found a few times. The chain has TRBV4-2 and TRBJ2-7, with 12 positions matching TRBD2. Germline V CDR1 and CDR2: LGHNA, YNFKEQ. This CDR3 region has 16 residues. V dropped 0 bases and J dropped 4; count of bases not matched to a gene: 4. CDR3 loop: CASSQDLAGGPYEQYF. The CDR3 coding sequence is TGTGCCAGCAGCCAAGATCTAGCGGGAGGGCCTTACGAGCAGTACTTC.